This record concerns one TCR beta chain sequence. Produced via immunoSEQ multiplex PCR; TCRdb's table is partial and in-frame only. The sample includes about 31,000 clones, around 70% of them seen just once. This sample was included in a study of radiotherapy plus CTLA-4 blockade in lung cancer. The TCR was taken from a human donor with non-small cell lung cancer whose response to radiotherapy plus ipilimumab could not be evaluated. Sequenced material: peripheral blood, taken from a patient treated with radiotherapy plus ipilimumab.

CDR3 in amino acids: CASSLRRLAGYNEQFF. The CDR3 coding sequence is TGTGCCAGCAGTTTACGGCGACTAGCGGGTTACAATGAGCAGTTCTTC. The J gene is TRBJ2-1, the V gene TRBV28, with 10 positions matching TRBD2. Per germline, CDR1 MDHEN and CDR2 SYDVKM. The CDR3 is made up of 16 amino acids. Germline trimming cut 2 bases from V and 4 bases from J; bases unmatched to any gene: 5. The whole variable domain, remainder taken from reference TRBV28 and TRBJ2-1, is DVKVTQSSRYLVKRTGEKVFLECVQDMDHENMFWYRQDPGLGLRLIYFSYDVKMKEKGDIPEGYSVSREKKERFSLILESASTNQTSMYLCASSLRRLAGYNEQFFGPGTRLTVL.